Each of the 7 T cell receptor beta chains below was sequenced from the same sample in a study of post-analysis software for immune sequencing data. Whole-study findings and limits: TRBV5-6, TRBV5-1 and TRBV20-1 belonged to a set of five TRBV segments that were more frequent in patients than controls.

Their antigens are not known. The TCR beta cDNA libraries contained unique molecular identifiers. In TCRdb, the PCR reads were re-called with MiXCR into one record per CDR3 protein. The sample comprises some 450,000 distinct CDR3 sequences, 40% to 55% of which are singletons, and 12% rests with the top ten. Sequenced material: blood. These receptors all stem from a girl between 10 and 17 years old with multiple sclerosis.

The CDR3 nucleotides read TGTGCCAGCAGCCCCGGGGACTCGAGGGTGACCGATACGCAGTATTTT. Its translation: CASSPGDSRVTDTQYF. The rearrangement uses TRBV7-9 and TRBJ2-3; the D gene is possibly TRBD2 (6 bases). Trimming stripped 5 bases from V and 6 bases from J, with 21 bases between. CDR1 is SEHNR and CDR2 is FQNEAQ in the germline V gene (reference sequence). CDR3 size: 16 residues.

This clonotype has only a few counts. CDR3 nucleotides: TGTGCCAGCAGTTTAAAGGTGGGGGGGACGAATTATGAGCAGTTCTTC. Encoded protein: CASSLKVGGTNYEQFF. This rearrangement joins TRBV28 to TRBJ2-1; 7 positions agree with TRBD2. The CDR3 loop spans 16 amino acids. V lost 2 bases and J lost 8; bases outside the gene matches: 12. CDR1 is MDHEN and CDR2 is SYDVKM in the germline V gene.

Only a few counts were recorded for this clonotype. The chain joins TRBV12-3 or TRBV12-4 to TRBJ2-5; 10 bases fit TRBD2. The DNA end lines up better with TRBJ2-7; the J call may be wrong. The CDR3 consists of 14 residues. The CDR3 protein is CASSPSGSLSEQYF. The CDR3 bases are TGTGCCAGCAGTCCTAGCGGGAGCTTAAGCGAGCAGTACTTC.

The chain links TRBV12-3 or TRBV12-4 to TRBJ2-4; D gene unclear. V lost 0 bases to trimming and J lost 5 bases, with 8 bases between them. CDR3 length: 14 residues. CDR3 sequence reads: CASSLAIAQNIQYF. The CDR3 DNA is TGTGCCAGCAGTTTAGCTATAGCTCAAAACATTCAGTACTTC.

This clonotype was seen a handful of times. The CDR3 nucleotides read TGTGCCAGCAGTTTAGGACTCGGTTACAATGAGCAGTTCTTC. Translating it yields CASSLGLGYNEQFF. V and J are TRBV12-3 or TRBV12-4 and TRBJ2-1; D gene uncertain. This CDR3 spans 14 amino acids. Trimming cost V 1 base and J 4 bases, with 8 bases left between them.

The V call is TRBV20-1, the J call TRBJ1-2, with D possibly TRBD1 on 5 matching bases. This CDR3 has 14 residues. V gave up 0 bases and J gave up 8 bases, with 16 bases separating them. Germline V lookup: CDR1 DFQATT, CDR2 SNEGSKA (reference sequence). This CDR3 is CSARDRVLMVGYTF. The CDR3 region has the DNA TGCAGTGCTAGAGACAGGGTCCTCATGGTCGGCTACACCTTC.

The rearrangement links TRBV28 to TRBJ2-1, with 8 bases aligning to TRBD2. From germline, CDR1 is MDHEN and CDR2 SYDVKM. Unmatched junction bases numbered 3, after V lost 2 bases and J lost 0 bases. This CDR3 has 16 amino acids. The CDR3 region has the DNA TGTGCCAGCAGTTTAGTCACTAGCGGCTCCTACAATGAGCAGTTCTTC. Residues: CASSLVTSGSYNEQFF. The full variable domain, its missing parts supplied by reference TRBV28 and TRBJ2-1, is DVKVTQSSRYLVKRTGEKVFLECVQDMDHENMFWYRQDPGLGLRLIYFSYDVKMKEKGDIPEGYSVSREKKERFSLILESASTNQTSMYLCASSLVTSGSYNEQFFGPGTRLTVL.